The rows below give T cell receptor beta chains drawn from one sample of a study of T cell responses to AZD1222 COVID-19 vaccine. TCRdb's copy holds only in-frame clones and misses some; the assay was immunoSEQ multiplex PCR. This sample has 80,000 or so clones, with about 89% found just once. Material: peripheral blood, obtained on day 0 of MenACWY control vaccination. These receptors were collected from an adult in good health. The CDR3 runs from the conserved cysteine through the conserved F or W. A D gene is named only where the DNA matches it firmly. Rows give clone size only sometimes, using once, few, many, or a class for an expanded clone.

clone_size j_call d_call v_call cdr3_aa cdr3_nt
once TRBJ2-7 TRBD1 TRBV28 CASSRTGVYEQYF TGTGCCAGTTCACGGACAGGGGTCTACGAGCAGTACTTC
. TRBJ1-1 TRBD1 TRBV6-5 CASRGQGAGNTEAFF TGTGCCAGCAGAGGACAGGGGGCCGGGAACACTGAAGCTTTCTTT
. TRBJ1-1 TRBD1 TRBV19 CASSIDRDSVNTEAFF TGTGCCAGTAGTATAGATCGGGACAGCGTGAACACTGAAGCTTTCTTT
. TRBJ1-4 . TRBV18 CASSLRANEELFF TGTGCCAGCTCACTTCGAGCGAATGAAGAACTGTTTTTT
. TRBJ2-2 . TRBV5-6 CASSLAAGAGFTGELFF TGTGCCAGCAGCTTGGCCGCGGGGGCAGGCTTCACCGGGGAGCTGTTTTTT
. TRBJ2-7 . TRBV27 CASSLSMVPYEQYF TGTGCCAGCAGTTTATCCATGGTACCCTACGAGCAGTACTTC
. TRBJ2-5 TRBD2 TRBV11-2 CASSLDEIASGKETQYF TGTGCCAGCAGCTTAGATGAAATCGCTAGCGGGAAAGAGACCCAGTACTTC
. TRBJ2-1 TRBD2 TRBV19 CASSIGSASGYNEQFF TGTGCCAGTAGTATAGGGAGTGCTAGCGGGTACAATGAGCAGTTCTTC
. TRBJ2-1 TRBD2 TRBV12-3/TRBV12-4 CASNLAGGNEQFF TGTGCCAGCAATCTAGCGGGAGGCAATGAGCAGTTCTTC
. TRBJ1-5 . TRBV6-5 CAVGLGSQPQHF TGTGCCGTGGGGCTAGGGAGTCAGCCCCAGCATTTT
. TRBJ1-5 TRBD1 TRBV5-8 CASSSNPTGASNQPQHF TGTGCCAGCAGCTCAAACCCCACAGGGGCCAGCAATCAGCCCCAGCATTTT
. TRBJ2-2 . TRBV4-1 CASSQDQARAGELFF TGCGCCAGCAGCCAAGACCAAGCTCGGGCCGGGGAGCTGTTTTTT
. TRBJ2-7 TRBD2 TRBV19 CASGKGGTSGEYEQYF TGTGCCAGTGGGAAGGGGGGGACTAGCGGAGAATACGAGCAGTACTTC
. TRBJ1-1 . TRBV7-3 CASSSGLTEAFF TGTGCCAGCAGCTCCGGACTCACTGAAGCTTTCTTT
. TRBJ1-2 TRBD1 TRBV29-1 CSGRIDRVGYTF TGCAGCGGCCGCATAGACAGGGTTGGCTACACCTTC
. TRBJ1-5 . TRBV2 CASSEARPAGEHF TGTGCCAGCAGTGAAGCGCGACCGGCGGGGGAGCATTTT
once TRBJ1-3 . TRBV29-1 CSVGFAGSGNTIYF TGCAGCGTTGGATTCGCAGGGTCTGGAAACACCATATATTTT
. TRBJ2-7 . TRBV28 CASSYGVPSSYEQYF TGTGCCAGCAGTTATGGGGTCCCGAGCTCCTACGAGCAGTACTTC
. TRBJ2-1 TRBD1 TRBV27 CASSLNRGNEQFF TGTGCCAGCAGTTTAAACAGGGGCAATGAGCAGTTCTTC
. TRBJ1-1 . TRBV7-2 CASSLLTGSTEAFF TGTGCCAGCAGCCTCCTGACCGGGAGCACTGAAGCTTTCTTT
. TRBJ1-1 TRBD1 TRBV6-5 CASTLDRDTEAFF TGTGCCAGCACTCTGGACAGGGACACTGAAGCTTTCTTT
. TRBJ2-7 TRBD2 TRBV3-1/TRBV3-2 CASSRGNVGGPQQYF TGTGCCAGCAGCCGGGGTAATGTGGGAGGGCCCCAGCAGTACTTC
. TRBJ2-2 . TRBV5-4 CASSLQGGIGELFF TGTGCCAGCAGCCTGCAGGGGGGGATAGGGGAGCTGTTTTTT
. TRBJ1-1 . TRBV19 CASSIGFGSFEAFF TGTGCCAGTAGTATAGGTTTTGGCAGCTTTGAAGCTTTCTTT
. TRBJ2-4 . TRBV19 CASSIRGPGNIQYF TGTGCCAGTAGTATCAGGGGCCCGGGAAACATTCAGTACTTC
once TRBJ1-2 . TRBV27 CASSPGRAYGYTF TGTGCCAGCAGCCCGGGACGTGCCTATGGCTACACCTTC
. TRBJ1-1 . TRBV30 CAWSLGGPEAFF TGTGCCTGGAGTCTGGGGGGCCCTGAAGCTTTCTTT
. TRBJ2-3 . TRBV19 CASSERGRSTDTQYF TGTGCCAGTAGTGAAAGAGGTAGGAGCACAGATACGCAGTATTTT
. TRBJ2-3 TRBD2 TRBV25-1 CASSGGGDTQYF TGTGCCAGCAGTGGGGGGGGAGATACGCAGTATTTT
. TRBJ2-7 . TRBV19 CASSDPGVRSEQYF TGTGCCAGTAGTGATCCAGGGGTACGAAGCGAGCAGTACTTC
. TRBJ2-3 . TRBV20-1 CSASLGAGRTDTQYF TGCAGTGCTAGTCTGGGGGCAGGTAGGACAGATACGCAGTATTTT
. TRBJ2-7 TRBD1 TRBV7-2 CASSQQGTSYEQYF TGTGCCAGCAGCCAACAGGGGACCTCCTACGAGCAGTACTTC
. TRBJ1-2 . TRBV14 CASSQDAVYGYTF TGTGCCAGCAGCCAAGATGCGGTCTATGGCTACACCTTC
. TRBJ1-5 TRBD1 TRBV28 CASSRTGAYTYTSDGNQPQHF TGTGCCAGCAGTCGGACAGGGGCCTACACCTACACCTCCGACGGAAATCAGCCCCAGCATTTT
once TRBJ2-7 . TRBV11-2 CASSLSGDWEQYF TGTGCCAGCAGCTTATCCGGCGATTGGGAGCAGTACTTC
. TRBJ1-2 TRBD1 TRBV6-1 CASSGTGVGDHYGYTF TGTGCCAGCAGTGGGACAGGGGTTGGCGACCACTATGGCTACACCTTC
. TRBJ2-7 . TRBV19 CASEGSTYEQYF TGTGCCAGTGAAGGGAGTACCTACGAGCAGTACTTC
. TRBJ2-5 . TRBV4-3 CASSPSLTGTKETQYF TGCGCCAGCAGCCCTAGCCTGACAGGAACAAAAGAGACCCAGTACTTC
. TRBJ2-3 . TRBV12-3/TRBV12-4 CASSFLDTDTQYF TGTGCCAGCAGTTTCTTGGACACAGATACGCAGTATTTT
. TRBJ1-1 . TRBV9 CASSVAVRGTEAFF TGTGCCAGCAGCGTAGCGGTCAGGGGCACTGAAGCTTTCTTT
. TRBJ2-7 . TRBV18 CASAEVTGSSYEQYF TGTGCCAGCGCAGAGGTAACGGGTAGCTCCTACGAGCAGTACTTC
. TRBJ2-3 TRBD2 TRBV5-6 CASSLLADLGDTQYF TGTGCCAGCAGCCTACTAGCGGACCTGGGAGATACGCAGTATTTT
. TRBJ2-5 . TRBV5-6 CASSLDRKTQYF TGTGCCAGCAGCTTGGATCGCAAGACCCAGTACTTC
. TRBJ2-3 . TRBV7-2 CASSLGTDTQYF TGTGCCAGCAGCCTCGGCACAGATACGCAGTATTTT
. TRBJ2-1 TRBD2 TRBV14 CASSHGSAAGGPNEQFF TGTGCCAGCAGCCACGGCTCAGCAGCGGGAGGTCCCAATGAGCAGTTCTTC
. TRBJ1-2 . TRBV28 CASSKHTYLPGDYGYTF TGTGCCAGCAGTAAGCACACCTACCTTCCCGGGGACTATGGCTACACCTTC
. TRBJ2-3 . TRBV2 CASSEGPGVTQYF TGTGCCAGCAGTGAAGGGCCGGGGGTTACGCAGTATTTT
. TRBJ1-2 . TRBV5-1 CASSSETAGNHGYTF TGCGCCAGCAGCTCCGAAACGGCGGGGAACCATGGCTACACCTTC
. TRBJ1-3 . TRBV7-8 CASSLNSGNPGNTIYF TGTGCCAGCAGCCTTAACTCGGGGAATCCTGGAAACACCATATATTTT
. TRBJ2-3 TRBD2 TRBV7-8 CASSLGSGRAIDTQYF TGTGCCAGCAGCTTAGGGAGCGGGAGGGCGATAGATACGCAGTATTTT
. TRBJ2-7 . TRBV3-1/TRBV3-2 CASSLRYEQYF TGTGCCAGCAGCTTACGTTACGAGCAGTACTTC
. TRBJ2-1 . TRBV3-1/TRBV3-2 CASSPSDYRYNEQFF TGTGCCAGCAGCCCATCTGACTATCGCTACAATGAGCAGTTCTTC
few TRBJ2-1 TRBD2 TRBV2 CASSEATSGYNEQFF TGTGCCAGCAGTGAAGCGACTAGCGGTTACAATGAGCAGTTCTTC